The next 14 T cell receptor beta chains were all read from a single sample in a study of T cell repertoires in cytomegalovirus infection. TCRdb re-called the reads with MiXCR, one entry per CDR3 protein. The sample lists more than 200,000 distinct CDR3 sequences, around 8.7% seen once, with approximately 16% in the top ten. The sequenced sample was PBMCs. The receptors were gathered from a human donor in good health (CMV status not recorded). Some clones in this sample may be carry-over from other donors' samples.

This clonotype was picked up many times. V and J are TRBV7-2 and TRBJ2-7; D is perhaps TRBD2 (7 bases). Germline V CDR1 and CDR2: SGHTA, FQGNSA. The CDR3 length is 15 residues. Deletions cut 1 base from V and 5 bases from J, with 15 bases between. The CDR3 DNA reads as TGTGCCAGCAGCTTAGTGGGGGGGCAGTCCAACGAGCAGTACTTC. It yields the protein CASSLVGGQSNEQYF.

This clonotype has ten or more counts. The genes are TRBV7-9 and TRBJ1-2; D uncertain. The V end lost 0 bases, the J end lost 1 base, and 9 bases lay between the germline ends. The CDR3 consists of 15 residues. The germline CDR1 and CDR2 sequences are SEHNR and FQNEAQ (reference sequence). The CDR3 bases are TGTGCCAGCAGCTTAGCGGGCAGGATTAACTATGGCTACACCTTC. Translated: CASSLAGRINYGYTF. Together with reference TRBV7-9 and TRBJ1-2, the CDR3 gives the full variable domain: DTGVSQNPRHKITKRGQNVTFRCDPISEHNRLYWYRQTLGQGPEFLTYFQNEAQLEKSRLLSDRFSAERPKGSFSTLEIQRTEQGDSAMYLCASSLAGRINYGYTFGSGTRLTVV.

This clonotype has at least ten counts. The V and J genes are TRBV28 and TRBJ2-3; D possibly matches TRBD1 or TRBD2 (6 bases each). V was shortened by 9 bases and J by 0 bases, with 16 bases between the two germline ends. This CDR3 is built from 15 residues. CDR1 is MDHEN and CDR2 is SYDVKM in the germline V gene. The CDR3 coding sequence is TGTGCCAGTAAGATCGGGGGCCTCAGCACAGATACGCAGTATTTT. Amino acid sequence: CASKIGGLSTDTQYF.

This chain joins TRBV20-1 and TRBJ2-7; 9 positions match TRBD1. V trimming: 5 bases; J trimming: 1 base; junction bases outside the gene matches: 6. Germline CDR1 DFQATT, CDR2 SNEGSKA (reference sequence). The CDR3 extends over 14 amino acids. This chain's CDR3 is CSAGQGILSYEQYF. The DNA of the CDR3 is TGCAGTGCTGGACAGGGGATATTATCCTACGAGCAGTACTTC.

This clonotype was detected ten times or more. The J gene is TRBJ1-1, the V gene TRBV30; the D is unclear. Germline V CDR1 and CDR2: GTSNPN, SVGIG (reference sequence). The V end lost 0 bases, the J end lost 10 bases, and 12 bases lay between the germline ends. The CDR3 runs to 12 residues. CDR3 nucleotides: TGTGCCTGGAGTGTACTCCAACTCGGAGCTTTCTTT. It translates to CAWSVLQLGAFF.

The J gene is TRBJ2-7, the V gene TRBV20-1, with D possibly TRBD1 on 5 matching bases. CDR1 is DFQATT and CDR2 is SNEGSKA in the germline V gene (reference sequence). There are 14 residues in the CDR3. The germline V and J ends were trimmed by 0 bases and 5 bases, with 14 bases remaining between them. The CDR3 DNA reads as TGCAGTGCTAGAGATCCGCGAAGGGGCAACGAGCAGTACTTC. Protein product: CSARDPRRGNEQYF.

The table lists this clonotype with many counts. This chain connects TRBV7-2 to TRBJ2-7, with D tentatively TRBD2 (5 bases). Looked up from germline, CDR1 is SGHTA and CDR2 is FQGNSA. Between the trimmed V and J ends, which lost 3 bases and 3 bases, there was a span of 21 bases. This CDR3 comprises 17 residues. The CDR3 reads CASSFRGIRGRHYEQYF. The CDR3 DNA follows: TGTGCCAGCAGCTTCCGGGGTATACGAGGGCGACACTACGAGCAGTACTTC.

This clonotype was recorded at least ten times. This chain links TRBV7-2 with TRBJ2-3, with 8 bases identical to TRBD2. This CDR3 region has 15 residues. V lost 6 bases to trimming and J lost 4 bases; unmatched junction nucleotides: 9. The V gene's germline CDR1 is SGHTA and CDR2 FQGNSA. DNA for the CDR3: TGTGCCAGCAGGTCCCCGGGGGGGCTCGCAGATACGCAGTATTTT. Encoded protein: CASRSPGGLADTQYF.

This clonotype occurred many times. The rearrangement uses TRBV4-3 and TRBJ2-7, with D tentatively TRBD1 (6 bases). Per germline, CDR1 LGHNA and CDR2 YSLEER. Trimming removed 4 bases at V and 4 bases at J, with 14 bases between. This CDR3 has 14 residues. CDR3 sequence (DNA): TGCGCCAGCAGCCGTCGAGGCCAGGGGTACGAGCAGTACTTC. Its translation: CASSRRGQGYEQYF.

This clonotype has at least ten counts. The chain combines TRBV2 with TRBJ2-4; D not resolved. The CDR3 runs to 16 residues. Trimming left V 4 bases short and J 3 bases short, with 16 bases between. Per germline, CDR1 SNHLY and CDR2 FYNNEI. CDR3 DNA sequence: TGTGCCAGCAGTGGCCCCCACGGCGACGGCAAAAACATTCAGTACTTC. This gives the protein CASSGPHGDGKNIQYF.

Many counts were recorded for this clonotype. V gene TRBV7-2 combines with J gene TRBJ1-2; no clear D gene. Germline V lookup: CDR1 SGHTA, CDR2 FQGNSA. V was clipped by 7 bases and J by 5 bases, with 17 bases between them. The CDR3 covers 14 residues. CDR3 protein: CASNPQPNTYGYTF. CDR3 DNA: TGTGCCAGCAACCCCCAGCCGAACACGTATGGCTACACCTTC.

The chain is built from TRBV28 and TRBJ2-3, with 8 bases identical to TRBD1. The CDR3 loop spans 17 amino acids. Germline CDR1 is MDHEN and CDR2 is SYDVKM. Losses at the gene ends were 5 bases for V and 4 bases for J; bases not matched to a gene: 14. For the CDR3, the DNA is TGTGCCAGCAGTCCGATTAAAGGACAGGGTCTTTCAGATACGCAGTATTTT. Amino acids: CASSPIKGQGLSDTQYF.

This clonotype was recorded many times. The CDR3 coding sequence is TGTGCCAGCAGAACCCCCGGGGGCAAAAACATTCAGTACTTC. This sequence encodes CASRTPGGKNIQYF. The V and J genes are TRBV28 and TRBJ2-4; weak D call: TRBD2 (6 bases). CDR1 is MDHEN, CDR2 SYDVKM, per germline. Trimming took 6 bases from V and 3 from J, leaving 12 bases between them. The length of the CDR3 is 14 residues.

This sequence joins TRBV12-3 or TRBV12-4 and TRBJ2-7; D ambiguous. The CDR3 loop spans 13 amino acids. The V and J ends lost 2 bases and 6 bases respectively, with 11 bases between them. The CDR3 protein is CASSLTESGEQYF. The DNA for the CDR3 is TGTGCCAGCAGTTTAACGGAATCAGGCGAGCAGTACTTC.